This T cell receptor beta chain was profiled in a study of beta chain features in type 1 diabetes. The authors reverse transcribed all of the isolated RNA, so sequencing captured expressed TCRB transcripts. Method: immunoSEQ multiplex PCR; TCRdb's copy keeps in-frame clones and lacks some. The data hold 640,000 or so clones, with about 14% observed a single time. Sorted CD4+ subsets: naive, central memory, regulatory, stem cell-like memory (CD45RO/CCR7/CD25/CD127/CD95/CD27 panel). Germline V gene lookup returns CDR1 SNHLY and CDR2 FYNNEI. CDR3 length equals 11 residues. V was cut by 6 bases and J by 2 bases, with 4 bases left in between. This clone was seen more than once but under ten times. Its antigen is undetermined. Other nucleotide sequences from this sample produce the same CDR3. Findings and caveats of the study: Moderate but significant shortening of TCRB CDR3s was recorded in all four CD4+ subsets from Type 1 diabetes patients.

The chain employs TRBV2 and TRBJ2-5; D ambiguous. Source material: naive CD4+ T cells from blood. This clonotype was sampled from a young man with type 1 diabetes. CDR3 sequence reads: CASRIQETQYF. The CDR3 nucleotides read TGTGCCAGCAGGATACAAGAGACCCAGTACTTC.